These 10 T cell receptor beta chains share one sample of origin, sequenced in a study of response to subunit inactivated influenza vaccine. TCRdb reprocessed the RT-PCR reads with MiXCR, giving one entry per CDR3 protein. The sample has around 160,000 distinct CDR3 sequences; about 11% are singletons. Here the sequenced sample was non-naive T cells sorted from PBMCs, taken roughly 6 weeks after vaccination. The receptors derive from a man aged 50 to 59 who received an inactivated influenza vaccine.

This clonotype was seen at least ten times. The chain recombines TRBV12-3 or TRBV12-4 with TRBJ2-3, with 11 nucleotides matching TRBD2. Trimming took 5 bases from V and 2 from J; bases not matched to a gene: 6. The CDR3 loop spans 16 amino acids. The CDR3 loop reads CASSVYSGGATDTQYF. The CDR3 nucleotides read TGTGCCAGCAGTGTCTATAGCGGGGGGGCCACAGATACGCAGTATTTT.

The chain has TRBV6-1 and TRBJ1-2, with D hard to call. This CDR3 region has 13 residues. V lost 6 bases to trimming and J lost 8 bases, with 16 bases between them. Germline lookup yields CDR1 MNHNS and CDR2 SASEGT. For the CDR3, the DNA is TGTGCCAGCAGCCTACCCGTGGCGGTGGGCTACACCTTC. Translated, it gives CASSLPVAVGYTF.

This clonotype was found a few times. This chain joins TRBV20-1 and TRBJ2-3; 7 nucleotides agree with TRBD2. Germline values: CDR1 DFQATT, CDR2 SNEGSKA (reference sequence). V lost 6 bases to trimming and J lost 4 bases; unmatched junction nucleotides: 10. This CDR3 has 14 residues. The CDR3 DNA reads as TGCAGTGCCGACCCCTGGGCGGGAGCAGATACGCAGTATTTT. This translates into CSADPWAGADTQYF.

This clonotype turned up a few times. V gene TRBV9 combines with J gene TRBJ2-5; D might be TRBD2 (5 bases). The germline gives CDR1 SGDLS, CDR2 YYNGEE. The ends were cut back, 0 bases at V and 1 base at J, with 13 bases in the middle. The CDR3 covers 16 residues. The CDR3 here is CASSVGFSEGQETQYF. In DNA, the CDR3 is TGTGCCAGCAGCGTAGGGTTCAGCGAGGGCCAAGAGACCCAGTACTTC.

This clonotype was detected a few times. This CDR3 is CATSDRGSIQYF. The CDR3 DNA reads TGTGCCACCTCCGACAGGGGCAGCATTCAGTACTTC. The V and J genes are TRBV24-1 and TRBJ2-4; 8 nucleotides align to TRBD1. Germline CDR1 KGHDR, CDR2 SFDVKD. V dropped 9 bases and J dropped 9; count of bases not matched to a gene: 6. The CDR3 is 12 amino acids.

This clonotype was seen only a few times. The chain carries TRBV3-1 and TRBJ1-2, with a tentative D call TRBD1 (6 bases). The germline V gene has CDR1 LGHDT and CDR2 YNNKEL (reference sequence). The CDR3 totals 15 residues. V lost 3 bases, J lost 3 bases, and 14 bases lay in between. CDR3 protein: CASSQGGNRDYGYTF. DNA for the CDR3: TGTGCCAGCAGCCAGGGGGGGAACAGGGACTATGGCTACACCTTC. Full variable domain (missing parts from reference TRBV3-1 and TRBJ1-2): DTAVSQTPKYLVTQMGNDKSIKCEQNLGHDTMYWYKQDSKKFLKIMFSYNNKELIINETVPNRFSPKSPDKAHLNLHINSLELGDSAVYFCASSQGGNRDYGYTFGSGTRLTVV.

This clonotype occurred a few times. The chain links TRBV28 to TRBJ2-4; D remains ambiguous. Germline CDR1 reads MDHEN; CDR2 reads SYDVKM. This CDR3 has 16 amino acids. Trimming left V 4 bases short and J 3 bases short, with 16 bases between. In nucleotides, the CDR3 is TGTGCCAGCAGTTGGTCTGGCAGCCCGGGCAAAAACATTCAGTACTTC. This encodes CASSWSGSPGKNIQYF.

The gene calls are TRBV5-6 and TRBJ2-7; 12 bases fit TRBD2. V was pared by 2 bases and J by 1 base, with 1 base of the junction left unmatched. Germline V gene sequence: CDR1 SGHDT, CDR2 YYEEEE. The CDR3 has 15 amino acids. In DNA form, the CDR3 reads TGTGCCAGCAGCTTTGGGACTAGCGGGTCCTACGAGCAGTACTTC. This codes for CASSFGTSGSYEQYF.

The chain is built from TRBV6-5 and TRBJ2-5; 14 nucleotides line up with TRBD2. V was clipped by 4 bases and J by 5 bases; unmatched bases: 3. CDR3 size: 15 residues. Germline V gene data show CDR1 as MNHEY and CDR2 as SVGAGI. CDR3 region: CASSSGTSGSETQYF. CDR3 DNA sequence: TGTGCCAGCAGTTCCGGGACTAGCGGGAGTGAGACCCAGTACTTC.

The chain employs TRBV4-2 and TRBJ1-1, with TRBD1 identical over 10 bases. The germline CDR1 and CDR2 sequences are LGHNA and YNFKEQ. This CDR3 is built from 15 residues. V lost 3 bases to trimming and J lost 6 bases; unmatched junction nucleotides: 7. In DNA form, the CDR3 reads TGTGCCAGCAGCCATCCGGGACAGGGGCGGGCTGAAGCTTTCTTT. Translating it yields CASSHPGQGRAEAFF.